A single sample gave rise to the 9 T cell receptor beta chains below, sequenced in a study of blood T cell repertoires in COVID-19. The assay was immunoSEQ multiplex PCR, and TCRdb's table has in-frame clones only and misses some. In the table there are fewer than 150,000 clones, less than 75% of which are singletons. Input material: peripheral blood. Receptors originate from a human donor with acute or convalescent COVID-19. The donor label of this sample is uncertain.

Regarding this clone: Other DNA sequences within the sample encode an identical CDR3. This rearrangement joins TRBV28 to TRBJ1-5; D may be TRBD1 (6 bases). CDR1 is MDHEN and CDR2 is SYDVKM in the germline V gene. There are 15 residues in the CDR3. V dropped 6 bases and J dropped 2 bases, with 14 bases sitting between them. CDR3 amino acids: CASSLGGGGNQPQHF. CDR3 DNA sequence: TGTGCCAGCAGCCTAGGGGGGGGAGGCAATCAGCCCCAGCATTTT.

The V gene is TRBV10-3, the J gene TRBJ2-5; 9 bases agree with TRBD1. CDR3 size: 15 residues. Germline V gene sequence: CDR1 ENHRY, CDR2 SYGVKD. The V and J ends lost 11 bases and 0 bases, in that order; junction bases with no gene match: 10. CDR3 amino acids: CASSLGQGHQETQYF. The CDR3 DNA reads TGTGCCTCTTCGTTGGGACAGGGCCACCAAGAGACCCAGTACTTC.

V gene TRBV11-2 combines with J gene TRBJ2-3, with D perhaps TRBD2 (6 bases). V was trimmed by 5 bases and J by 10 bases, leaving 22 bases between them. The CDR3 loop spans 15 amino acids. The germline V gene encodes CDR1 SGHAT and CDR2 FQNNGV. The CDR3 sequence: CASSLGGDPLSSQYF. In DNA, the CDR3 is TGTGCCAGCAGCCTAGGCGGGGACCCGCTCTCATCGCAGTATTTT. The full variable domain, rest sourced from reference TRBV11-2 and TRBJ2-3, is EAGVAQSPRYKIIEKRQSVAFWCNPISGHATLYWYQQILGQGPKLLIQFQNNGVVDDSQLPKDRFSAERLKGVDSTLKIQPAKLEDSAVYLCASSLGGDPLSSQYFGPGTRLTVL.

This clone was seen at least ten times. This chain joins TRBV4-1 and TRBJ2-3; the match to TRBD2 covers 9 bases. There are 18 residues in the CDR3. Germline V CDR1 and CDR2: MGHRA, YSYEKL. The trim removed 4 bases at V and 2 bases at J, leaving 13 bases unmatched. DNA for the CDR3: TGCGCCAGCAGCCCGAGGGCCAGCGGGGGGATTTTCACAGATACGCAGTATTTT. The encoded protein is CASSPRASGGIFTDTQYF.

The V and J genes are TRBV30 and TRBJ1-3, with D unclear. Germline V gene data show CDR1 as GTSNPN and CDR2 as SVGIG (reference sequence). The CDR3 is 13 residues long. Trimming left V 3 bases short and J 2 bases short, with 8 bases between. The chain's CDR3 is CAWRAPPGNTIYF. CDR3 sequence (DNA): TGTGCCTGGAGGGCTCCGCCTGGAAACACCATATATTTT.

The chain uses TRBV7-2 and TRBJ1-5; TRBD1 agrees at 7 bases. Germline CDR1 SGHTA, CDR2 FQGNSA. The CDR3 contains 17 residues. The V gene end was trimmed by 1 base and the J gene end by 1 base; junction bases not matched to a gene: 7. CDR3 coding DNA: TGTGCCAGCAGCTTAGTTCCAGGGGGGACGAGCAATCAGCCCCAGCATTTT. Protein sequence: CASSLVPGGTSNQPQHF.

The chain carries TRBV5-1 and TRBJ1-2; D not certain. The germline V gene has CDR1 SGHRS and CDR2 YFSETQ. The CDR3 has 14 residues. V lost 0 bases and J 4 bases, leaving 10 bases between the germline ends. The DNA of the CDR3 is TGCGCCAGCAGCTTGGGCAGGACTCTCTATGGCTACACCTTC. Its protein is CASSLGRTLYGYTF.

CDR3 nucleotides: TGTGCCAGCAGCTTGAGAGGGAACCACGAGCAGTACTTC. This translates into CASSLRGNHEQYF. The chain employs TRBV5-6 and TRBJ2-7; the D gene is possibly TRBD2 (5 bases). CDR3 length equals 13 residues. V shed 1 base and J shed 5 bases, with 10 bases lying between them. Germline CDR1 is SGHDT and CDR2 is YYEEEE.

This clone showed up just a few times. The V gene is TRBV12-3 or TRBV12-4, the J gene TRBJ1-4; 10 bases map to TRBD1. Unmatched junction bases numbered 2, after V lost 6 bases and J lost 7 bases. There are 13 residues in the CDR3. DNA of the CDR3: TGTGCCAGCAGCGGACAGGGGGGTGAAAAACTGTTTTTT. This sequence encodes CASSGQGGEKLFF.